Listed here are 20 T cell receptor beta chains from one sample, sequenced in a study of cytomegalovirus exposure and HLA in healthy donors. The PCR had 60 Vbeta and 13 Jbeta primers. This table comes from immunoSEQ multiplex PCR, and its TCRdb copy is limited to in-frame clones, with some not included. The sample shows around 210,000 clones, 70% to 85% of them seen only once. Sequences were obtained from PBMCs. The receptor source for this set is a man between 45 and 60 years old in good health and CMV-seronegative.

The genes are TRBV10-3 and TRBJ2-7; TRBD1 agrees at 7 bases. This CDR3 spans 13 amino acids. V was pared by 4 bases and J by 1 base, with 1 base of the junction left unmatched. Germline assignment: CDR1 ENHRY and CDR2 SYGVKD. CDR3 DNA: TGTGCCATCAGTGGGGACAGTTCCTACGAGCAGTACTTC. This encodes CAISGDSSYEQYF.

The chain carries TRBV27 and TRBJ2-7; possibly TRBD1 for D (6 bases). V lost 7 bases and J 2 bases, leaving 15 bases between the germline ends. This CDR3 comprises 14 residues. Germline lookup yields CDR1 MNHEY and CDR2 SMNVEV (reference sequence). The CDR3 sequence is CASNPGHQAYEQYF. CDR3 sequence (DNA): TGTGCCAGCAACCCGGGACACCAGGCCTACGAGCAGTACTTC.

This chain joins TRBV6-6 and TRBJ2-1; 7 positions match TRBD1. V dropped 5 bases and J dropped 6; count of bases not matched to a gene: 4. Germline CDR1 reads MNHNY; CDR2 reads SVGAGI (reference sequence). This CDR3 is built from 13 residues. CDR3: CASSTGTVNEQFF. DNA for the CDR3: TGTGCCAGCAGTACCGGGACAGTCAATGAGCAGTTCTTC.

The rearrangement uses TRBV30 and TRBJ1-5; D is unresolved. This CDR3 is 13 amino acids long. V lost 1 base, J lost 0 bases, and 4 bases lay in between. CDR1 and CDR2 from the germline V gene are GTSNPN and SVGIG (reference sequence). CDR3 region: CAWSDSSNQPQHF. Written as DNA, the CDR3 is TGTGCCTGGAGTGACAGTAGCAATCAGCCCCAGCATTTT.

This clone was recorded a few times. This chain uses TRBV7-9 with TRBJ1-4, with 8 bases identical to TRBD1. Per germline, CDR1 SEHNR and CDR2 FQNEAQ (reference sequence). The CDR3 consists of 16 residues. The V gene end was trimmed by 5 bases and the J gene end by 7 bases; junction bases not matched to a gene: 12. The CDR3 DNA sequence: TGTGCCAGCAGCCGACAACAGGGGGTGGGAAGTGAAAAACTGTTTTTT. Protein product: CASSRQQGVGSEKLFF.

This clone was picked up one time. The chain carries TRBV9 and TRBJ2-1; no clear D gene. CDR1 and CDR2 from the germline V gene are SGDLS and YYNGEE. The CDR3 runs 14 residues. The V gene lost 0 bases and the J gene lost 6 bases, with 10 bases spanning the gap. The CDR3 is CASSVGSSPNEQFF. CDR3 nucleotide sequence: TGTGCCAGCAGCGTAGGGAGTAGCCCCAATGAGCAGTTCTTC. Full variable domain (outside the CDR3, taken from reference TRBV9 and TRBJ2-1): DSGVTQTPKHLITATGQRVTLRCSPRSGDLSVYWYQQSLDQGLQFLIQYYNGEERAKGNILERFSAQQFPDLHSELNLSSLELGDSALYFCASSVGSSPNEQFFGPGTRLTVL.

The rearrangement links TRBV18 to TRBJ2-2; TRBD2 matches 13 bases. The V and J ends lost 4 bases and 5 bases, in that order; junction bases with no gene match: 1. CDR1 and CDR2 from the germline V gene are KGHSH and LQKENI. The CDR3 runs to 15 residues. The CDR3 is CASSQGLAGTGELFF. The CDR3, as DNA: TGTGCCAGCTCACAGGGACTAGCGGGAACCGGGGAGCTGTTTTTT.

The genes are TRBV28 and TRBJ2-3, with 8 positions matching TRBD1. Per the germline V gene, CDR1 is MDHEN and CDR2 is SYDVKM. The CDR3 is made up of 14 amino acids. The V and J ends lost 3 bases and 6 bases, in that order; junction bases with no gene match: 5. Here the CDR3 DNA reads TGTGCCAGCAGTTTTCAGGGGGCGCTTGATACGCAGTATTTT. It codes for CASSFQGALDTQYF.

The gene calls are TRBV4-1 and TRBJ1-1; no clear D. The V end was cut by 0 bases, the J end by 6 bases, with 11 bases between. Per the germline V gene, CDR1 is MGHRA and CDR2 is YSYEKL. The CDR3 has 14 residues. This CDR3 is CASSQDVRNSEAFF. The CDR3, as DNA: TGCGCCAGCAGCCAAGATGTTCGTAACTCTGAAGCTTTCTTT.

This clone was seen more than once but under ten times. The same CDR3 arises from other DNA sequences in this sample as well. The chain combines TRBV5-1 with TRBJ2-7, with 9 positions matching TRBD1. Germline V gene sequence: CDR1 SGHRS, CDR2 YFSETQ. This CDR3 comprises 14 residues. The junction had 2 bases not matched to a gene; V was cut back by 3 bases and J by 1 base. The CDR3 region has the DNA TGCGCCAGCAGCTCCGGGACAGGGTCCTACGAGCAGTACTTC. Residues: CASSSGTGSYEQYF.

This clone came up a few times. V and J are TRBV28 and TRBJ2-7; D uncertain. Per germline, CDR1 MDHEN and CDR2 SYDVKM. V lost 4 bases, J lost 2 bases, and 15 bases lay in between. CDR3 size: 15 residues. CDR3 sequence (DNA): TGTGCCAGCAGTTCCCCCGGGTCTTTGGCCTACGAGCAGTACTTC. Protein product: CASSSPGSLAYEQYF.

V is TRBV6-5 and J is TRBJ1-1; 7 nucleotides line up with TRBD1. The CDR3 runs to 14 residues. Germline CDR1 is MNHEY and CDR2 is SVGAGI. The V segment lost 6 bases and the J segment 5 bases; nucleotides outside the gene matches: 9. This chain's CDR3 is CASRPRQGGTEAFF. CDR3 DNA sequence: TGTGCCAGCAGGCCCCGACAGGGTGGAACTGAAGCTTTCTTT.

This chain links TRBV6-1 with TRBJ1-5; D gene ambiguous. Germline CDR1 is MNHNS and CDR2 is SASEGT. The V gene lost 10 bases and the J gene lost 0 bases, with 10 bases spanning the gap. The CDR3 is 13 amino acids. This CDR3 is CATLPFSNQPQHF. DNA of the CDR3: TGTGCCACCCTTCCTTTTAGCAATCAGCCCCAGCATTTT.

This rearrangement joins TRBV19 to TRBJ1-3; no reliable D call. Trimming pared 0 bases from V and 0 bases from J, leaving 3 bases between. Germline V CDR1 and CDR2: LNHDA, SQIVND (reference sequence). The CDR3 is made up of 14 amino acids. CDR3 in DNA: TGTGCCAGTAGTATAGACAGCTCTGGAAACACCATATATTTT. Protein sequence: CASSIDSSGNTIYF.

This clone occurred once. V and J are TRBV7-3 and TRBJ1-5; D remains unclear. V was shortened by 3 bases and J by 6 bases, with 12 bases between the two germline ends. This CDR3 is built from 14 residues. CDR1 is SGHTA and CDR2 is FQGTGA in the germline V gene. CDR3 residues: CASSLTSETQPQHF. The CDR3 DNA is TGTGCCAGCAGCTTGACATCAGAAACTCAGCCCCAGCATTTT.

CDR3 DNA: TGTGCCAGCAGGAAGGCGGGGACAGCAGCCTACGAGCAGTACTTC. Protein product: CASRKAGTAAYEQYF. The V call is TRBV6-1, the J call TRBJ2-7; D may be TRBD1 (7 bases). The germline V and J ends were trimmed by 6 bases and 2 bases, with 17 bases remaining between them. CDR3 length: 15 amino acids. Germline lookup yields CDR1 MNHNS and CDR2 SASEGT.

This CDR3 is CASSLGLAGFSYEQYF. As DNA, the CDR3 is TGTGCCAGCAGTTTGGGACTAGCGGGGTTCTCCTACGAGCAGTACTTC. The chain recombines TRBV28 with TRBJ2-7; TRBD2 matches at 13 bases. V lost 3 bases and J lost 0; bases outside the gene matches: 2. CDR1 is MDHEN, CDR2 SYDVKM, per germline. This CDR3 has 16 amino acids.

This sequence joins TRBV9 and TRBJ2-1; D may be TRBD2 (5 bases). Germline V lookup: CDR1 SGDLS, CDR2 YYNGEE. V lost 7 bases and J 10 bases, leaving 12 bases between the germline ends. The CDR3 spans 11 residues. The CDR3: CASGSPWEQFF. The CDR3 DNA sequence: TGTGCCAGCGGGAGCCCCTGGGAGCAGTTCTTC.

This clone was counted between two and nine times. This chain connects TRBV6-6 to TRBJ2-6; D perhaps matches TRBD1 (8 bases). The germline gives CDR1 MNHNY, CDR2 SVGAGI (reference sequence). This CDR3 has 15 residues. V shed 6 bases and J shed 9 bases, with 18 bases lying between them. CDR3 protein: CASRTSGTGVNVLTF. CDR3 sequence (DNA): TGTGCCAGCAGAACAAGCGGGACAGGAGTCAACGTCCTGACTTTC.

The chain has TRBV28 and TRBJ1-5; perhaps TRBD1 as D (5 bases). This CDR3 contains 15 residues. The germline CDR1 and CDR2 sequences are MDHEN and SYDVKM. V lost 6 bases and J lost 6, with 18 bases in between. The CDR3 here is CASRNPPGRSQPQHF. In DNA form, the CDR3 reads TGTGCCAGCAGAAACCCCCCAGGGCGTAGTCAGCCCCAGCATTTT.